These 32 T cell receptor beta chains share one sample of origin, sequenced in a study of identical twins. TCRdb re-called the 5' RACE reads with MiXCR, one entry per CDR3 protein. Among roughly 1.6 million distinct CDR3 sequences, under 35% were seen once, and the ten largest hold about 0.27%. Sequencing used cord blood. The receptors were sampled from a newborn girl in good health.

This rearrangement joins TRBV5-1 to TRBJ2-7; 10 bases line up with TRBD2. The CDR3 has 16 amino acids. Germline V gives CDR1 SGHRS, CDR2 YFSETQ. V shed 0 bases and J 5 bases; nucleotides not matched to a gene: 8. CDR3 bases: TGCGCCAGCAGCTTGGCCGGGTCTAGCGGGAGACACGAGCAGTACTTC. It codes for CASSLAGSSGRHEQYF. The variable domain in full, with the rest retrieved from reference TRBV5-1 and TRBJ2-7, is KAGVTQTPRYLIKTRGQQVTLSCSPISGHRSVSWYQQTPGQGLQFLFEYFSETQRNKGNFPGRFSGRQFSNSRSEMNVSTLELGDSALYLCASSLAGSSGRHEQYFGPGTRLTVT.

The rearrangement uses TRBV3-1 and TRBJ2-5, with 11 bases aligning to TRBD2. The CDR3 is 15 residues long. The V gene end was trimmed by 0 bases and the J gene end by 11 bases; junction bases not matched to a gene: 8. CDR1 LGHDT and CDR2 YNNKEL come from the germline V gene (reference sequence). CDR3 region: CASSQEGTSGDEQYF. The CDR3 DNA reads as TGTGCCAGCAGCCAAGAGGGGACTAGCGGTGATGAGCAGTACTTC.

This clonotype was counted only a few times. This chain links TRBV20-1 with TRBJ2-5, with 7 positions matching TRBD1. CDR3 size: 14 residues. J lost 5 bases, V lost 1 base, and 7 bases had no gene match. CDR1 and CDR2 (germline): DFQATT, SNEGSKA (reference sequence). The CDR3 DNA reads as TGCAGTGCTAGAGGTTTGGACAGGAGGGAGACCCAGTACTTC. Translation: CSARGLDRRETQYF.

CDR3 sequence (DNA): TGTGCCAGCAGCGTCTCAATACTAGCGGGGGGGCAAGAGACCCAGTACTTC. Translated, it gives CASSVSILAGGQETQYF. V usage is TRBV9 and J usage is TRBJ2-5; 13 nucleotides align to TRBD2. The CDR3 is made up of 17 amino acids. V lost 2 bases and J lost 2; bases outside the gene matches: 6. Germline values: CDR1 SGDLS, CDR2 YYNGEE.

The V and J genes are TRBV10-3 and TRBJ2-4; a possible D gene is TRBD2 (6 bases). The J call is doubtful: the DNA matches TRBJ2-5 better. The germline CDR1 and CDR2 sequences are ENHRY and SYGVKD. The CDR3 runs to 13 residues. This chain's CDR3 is CAISAGVQETQYF. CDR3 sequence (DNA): TGTGCCATCAGTGCGGGGGTCCAAGAGACCCAGTACTTC.

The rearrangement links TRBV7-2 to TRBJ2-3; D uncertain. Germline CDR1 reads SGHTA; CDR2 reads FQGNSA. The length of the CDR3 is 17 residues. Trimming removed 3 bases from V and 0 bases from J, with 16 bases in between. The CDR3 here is CASSFVVSRVSTDTQYF. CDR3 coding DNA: TGTGCCAGCAGCTTCGTGGTCTCCCGGGTGAGCACAGATACGCAGTATTTT.

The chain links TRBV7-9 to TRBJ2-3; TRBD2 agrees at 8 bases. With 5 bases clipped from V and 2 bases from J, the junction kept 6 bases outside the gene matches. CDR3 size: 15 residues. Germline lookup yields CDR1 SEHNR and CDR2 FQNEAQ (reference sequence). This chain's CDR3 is CASSPIAGNTDTQYF. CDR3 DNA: TGTGCCAGCAGCCCAATAGCGGGGAACACAGATACGCAGTATTTT.

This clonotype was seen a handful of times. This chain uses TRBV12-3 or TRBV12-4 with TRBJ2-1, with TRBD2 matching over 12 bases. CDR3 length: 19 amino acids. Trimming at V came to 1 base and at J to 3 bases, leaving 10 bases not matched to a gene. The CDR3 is CASSLVRRGLAGIYNEQFF. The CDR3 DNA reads TGTGCCAGCAGTTTAGTGAGACGCGGACTAGCGGGAATCTACAATGAGCAGTTCTTC.

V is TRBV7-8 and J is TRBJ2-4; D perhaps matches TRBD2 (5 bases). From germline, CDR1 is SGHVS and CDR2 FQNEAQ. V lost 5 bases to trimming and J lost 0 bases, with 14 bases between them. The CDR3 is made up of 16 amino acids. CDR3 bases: TGTGCCAGCAGCCTACTGGGCGGACTAGCCAAAAACATTCAGTACTTC. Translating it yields CASSLLGGLAKNIQYF.

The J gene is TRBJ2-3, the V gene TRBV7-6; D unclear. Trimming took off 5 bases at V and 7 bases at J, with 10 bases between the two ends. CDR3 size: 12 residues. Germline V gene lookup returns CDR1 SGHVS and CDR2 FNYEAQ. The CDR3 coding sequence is TGTGCCAGCAGCATGACCTCAAATACGCAGTATTTT. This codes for CASSMTSNTQYF.

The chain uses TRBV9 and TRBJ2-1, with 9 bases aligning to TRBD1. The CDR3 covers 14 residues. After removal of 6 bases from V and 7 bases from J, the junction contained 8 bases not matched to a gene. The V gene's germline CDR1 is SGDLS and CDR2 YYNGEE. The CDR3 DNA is TGTGCCAGCACATCCGGGACAGGGAGGAATGAGCAGTTCTTC. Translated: CASTSGTGRNEQFF.

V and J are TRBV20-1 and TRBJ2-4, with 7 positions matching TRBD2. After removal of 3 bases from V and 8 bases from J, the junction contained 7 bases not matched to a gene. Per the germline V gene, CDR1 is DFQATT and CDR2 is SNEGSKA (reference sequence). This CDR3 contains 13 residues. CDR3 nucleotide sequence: TGCAGTGCTAGTCCCAACCTAGCGGACATTCAGTACTTC. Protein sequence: CSASPNLADIQYF.

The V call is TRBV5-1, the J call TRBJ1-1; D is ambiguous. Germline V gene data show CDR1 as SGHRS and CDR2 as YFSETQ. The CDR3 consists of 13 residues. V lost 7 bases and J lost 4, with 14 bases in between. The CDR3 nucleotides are TGCGCCAGCGTTGCGGCCGGGTCCACTGAAGCTTTCTTT. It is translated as CASVAAGSTEAFF.

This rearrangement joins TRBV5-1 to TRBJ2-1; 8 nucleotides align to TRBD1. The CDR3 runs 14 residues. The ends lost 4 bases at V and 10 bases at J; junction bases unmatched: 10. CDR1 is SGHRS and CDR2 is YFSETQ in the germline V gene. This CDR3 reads CASSTRTGIDEQFF. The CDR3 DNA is TGCGCCAGCAGCACACGGACAGGGATCGACGAGCAGTTCTTC. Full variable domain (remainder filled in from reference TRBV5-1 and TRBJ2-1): KAGVTQTPRYLIKTRGQQVTLSCSPISGHRSVSWYQQTPGQGLQFLFEYFSETQRNKGNFPGRFSGRQFSNSRSEMNVSTLELGDSALYLCASSTRTGIDEQFFGPGTRLTVL.

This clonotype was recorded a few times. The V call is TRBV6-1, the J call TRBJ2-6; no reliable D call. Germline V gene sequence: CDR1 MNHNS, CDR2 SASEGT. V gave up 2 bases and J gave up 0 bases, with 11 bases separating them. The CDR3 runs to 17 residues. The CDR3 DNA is TGTGCCAGCAGTGAAAGGGCAGGATACTCTGGGGCCAACGTCCTGACTTTC. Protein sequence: CASSERAGYSGANVLTF.

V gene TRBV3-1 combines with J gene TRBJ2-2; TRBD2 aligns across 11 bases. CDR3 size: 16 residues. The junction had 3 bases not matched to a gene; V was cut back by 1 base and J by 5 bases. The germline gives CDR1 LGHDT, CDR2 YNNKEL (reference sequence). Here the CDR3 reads CASSQGTSGSTGELFF. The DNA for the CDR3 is TGTGCCAGCAGCCAAGGAACTAGCGGGAGTACCGGGGAGCTGTTTTTT.

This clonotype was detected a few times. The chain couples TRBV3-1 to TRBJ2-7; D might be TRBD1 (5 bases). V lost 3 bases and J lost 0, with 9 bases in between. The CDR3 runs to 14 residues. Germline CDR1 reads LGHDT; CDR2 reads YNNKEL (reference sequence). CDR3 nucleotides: TGTGCCAGCAGCCATGACAGCCACTCCTACGAGCAGTACTTC. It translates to CASSHDSHSYEQYF.

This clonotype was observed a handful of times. CDR3 sequence (DNA): TGTGCCAGCAGTTTATTGCTAGCGGGACGGAAGTTCTTC. Translated, it gives CASSLLLAGRKFF. The J gene is TRBJ2-1, the V gene TRBV28; 9 nucleotides line up with TRBD2. V was clipped by 1 base and J by 14 bases; unmatched bases: 6. The CDR3 has 13 amino acids. The germline CDR1 and CDR2 sequences are MDHEN and SYDVKM.

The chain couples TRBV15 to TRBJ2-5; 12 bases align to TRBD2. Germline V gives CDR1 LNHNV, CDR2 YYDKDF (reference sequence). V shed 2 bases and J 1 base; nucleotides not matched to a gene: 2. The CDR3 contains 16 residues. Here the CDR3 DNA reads TGTGCCACCAGCAGACCGGGACTAGCGGGCCAAGAGACCCAGTACTTC. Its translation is CATSRPGLAGQETQYF. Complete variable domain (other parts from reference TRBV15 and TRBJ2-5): DAMVIQNPRYQVTQFGKPVTLSCSQTLNHNVMYWYQQKSSQAPKLLFHYYDKDFNNEADTPDNFQSRRPNTSFCFLDIRSPGLGDTAMYLCATSRPGLAGQETQYFGPGTRLLVL.

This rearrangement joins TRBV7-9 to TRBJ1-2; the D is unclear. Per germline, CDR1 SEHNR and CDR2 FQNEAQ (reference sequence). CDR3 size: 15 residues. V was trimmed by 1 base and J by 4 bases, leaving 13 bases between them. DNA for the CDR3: TGTGCCAGCAGCTTAGGTCCGCGGGCGGGCTATGGCTACACCTTC. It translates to CASSLGPRAGYGYTF.

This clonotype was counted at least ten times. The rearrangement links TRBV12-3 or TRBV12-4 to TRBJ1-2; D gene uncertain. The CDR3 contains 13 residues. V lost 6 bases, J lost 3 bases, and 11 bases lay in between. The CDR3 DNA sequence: TGTGCCAGCAGCCCCGACGGCTACTATGGCTACACCTTC. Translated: CASSPDGYYGYTF.

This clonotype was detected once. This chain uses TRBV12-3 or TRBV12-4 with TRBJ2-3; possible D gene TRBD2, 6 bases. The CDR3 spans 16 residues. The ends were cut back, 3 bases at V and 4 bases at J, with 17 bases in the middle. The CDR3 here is CASSLFGSDRADTQYF. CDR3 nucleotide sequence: TGTGCCAGCAGTTTGTTCGGGAGCGATCGGGCAGATACGCAGTATTTT.

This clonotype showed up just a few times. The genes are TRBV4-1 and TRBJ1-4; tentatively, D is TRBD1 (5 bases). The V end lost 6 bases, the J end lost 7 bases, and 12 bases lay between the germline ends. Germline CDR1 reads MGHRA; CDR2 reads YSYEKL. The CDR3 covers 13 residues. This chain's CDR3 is CASRYPGGEKLFF. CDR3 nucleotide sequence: TGCGCCAGCAGGTATCCTGGGGGTGAAAAACTGTTTTTT.

CDR3 region: CASSHGQSGELFF. CDR3 DNA: TGTGCCAGCAGTCACGGACAGTCCGGGGAGCTGTTTTTT. The J gene is TRBJ2-2, the V gene TRBV3-1, with a tentative D call TRBD1 (6 bases). Germline assignment: CDR1 LGHDT and CDR2 YNNKEL (reference sequence). The ends were cut back, 6 bases at V and 6 bases at J, with 11 bases in the middle. The CDR3 sequence is 13 residues long.

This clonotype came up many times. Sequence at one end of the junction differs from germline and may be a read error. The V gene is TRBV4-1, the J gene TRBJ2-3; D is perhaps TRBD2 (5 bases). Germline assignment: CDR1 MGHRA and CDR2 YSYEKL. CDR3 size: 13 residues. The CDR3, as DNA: TGTGCCAGCAGCCAAGTTAGGAGGGATACGCAGTATTTT. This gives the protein CASSQVRRDTQYF.

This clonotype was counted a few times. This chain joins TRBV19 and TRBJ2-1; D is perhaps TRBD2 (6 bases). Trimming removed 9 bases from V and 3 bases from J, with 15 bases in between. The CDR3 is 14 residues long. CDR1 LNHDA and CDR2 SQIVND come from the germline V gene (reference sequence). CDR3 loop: CASGSGRLYNEQFF. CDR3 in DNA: TGTGCCAGCGGGAGCGGGCGACTCTACAATGAGCAGTTCTTC. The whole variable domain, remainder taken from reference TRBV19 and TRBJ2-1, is DGGITQSPKYLFRKEGQNVTLSCEQNLNHDAMYWYRQDPGQGLRLIYYSQIVNDFQKGDIAEGYSVSREKKESFPLTVTSAQKNPTAFYLCASGSGRLYNEQFFGPGTRLTVL.

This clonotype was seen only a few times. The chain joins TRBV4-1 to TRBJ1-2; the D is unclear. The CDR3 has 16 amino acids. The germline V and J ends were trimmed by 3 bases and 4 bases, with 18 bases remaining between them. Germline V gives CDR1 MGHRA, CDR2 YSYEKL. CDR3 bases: TGCGCCAGCAGCCAGGCCTCCATAGGAGACTCCTATGGCTACACCTTC. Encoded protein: CASSQASIGDSYGYTF.

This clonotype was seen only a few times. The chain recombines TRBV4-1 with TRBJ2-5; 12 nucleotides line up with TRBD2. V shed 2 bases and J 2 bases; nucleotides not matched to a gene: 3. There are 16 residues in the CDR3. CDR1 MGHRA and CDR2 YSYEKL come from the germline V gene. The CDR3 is CASSQTSGGTQETQYF. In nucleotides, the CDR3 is TGCGCCAGCAGCCAAACTAGCGGGGGGACACAAGAGACCCAGTACTTC.

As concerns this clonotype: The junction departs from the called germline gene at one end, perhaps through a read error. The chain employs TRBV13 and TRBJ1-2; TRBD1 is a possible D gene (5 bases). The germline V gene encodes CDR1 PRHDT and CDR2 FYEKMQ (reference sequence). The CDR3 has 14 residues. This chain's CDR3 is CAGSDTWGDYGYTF. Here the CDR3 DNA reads TGTGCCGGCAGCGATACGTGGGGGGACTATGGCTACACCTTC.

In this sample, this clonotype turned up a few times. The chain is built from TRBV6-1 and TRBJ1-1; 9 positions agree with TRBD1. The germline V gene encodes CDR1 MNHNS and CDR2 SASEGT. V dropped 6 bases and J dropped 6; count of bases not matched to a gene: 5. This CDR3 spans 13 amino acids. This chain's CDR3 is CASRTGGLAEAFF. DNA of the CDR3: TGTGCCAGCAGGACAGGGGGTCTGGCTGAAGCTTTCTTT.

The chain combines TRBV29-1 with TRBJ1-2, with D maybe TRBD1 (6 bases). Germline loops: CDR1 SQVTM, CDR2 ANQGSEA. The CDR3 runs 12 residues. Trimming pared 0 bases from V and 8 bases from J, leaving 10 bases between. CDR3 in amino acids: CSVEEGARGYTF. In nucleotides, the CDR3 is TGCAGCGTTGAAGAGGGGGCGAGGGGCTACACCTTC.

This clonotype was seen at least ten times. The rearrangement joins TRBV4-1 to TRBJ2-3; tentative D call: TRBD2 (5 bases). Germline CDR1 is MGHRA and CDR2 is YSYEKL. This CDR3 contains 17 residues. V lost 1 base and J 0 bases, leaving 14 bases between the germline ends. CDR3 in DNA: TGCGCCAGCAGCCAAGGGATCCTAGCCGTTAGCACAGATACGCAGTATTTT. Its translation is CASSQGILAVSTDTQYF.